This is a list of T cell receptor beta chains from one sample in a study of CD8+ T cells in alopecia areata. Measured with immunoSEQ multiplex PCR; TCRdb has only the in-frame clones, and not every one. Among approximately 200,000 clones, 58% were seen once, and the ten largest hold approximately 5.1%. The sample in question was CD4+ T cells sorted from blood, obtained at week 24, from a patient treated with tofacitinib. These receptors originate from a human donor with alopecia areata. The CDR3 runs from the conserved cysteine through the conserved F or W. A D gene is named only where the DNA matches it firmly. Clone sizes are given selectively: once, few, many, or a class where the clone is expanded.

v_gene,abundance,j_gene,d_gene,CDR3nt,CDR3aa
TRBV5-4,-,TRBJ2-3,-,TGTGCCAGCAGCCCGGGTACTGGCACAGATACGCAGTATTTT,CASSPGTGTDTQYF
TRBV29-1,few,TRBJ2-5,-,TGCAGCGTTGAGCCTCAGCAAGAGACCCAGTACTTC,CSVEPQQETQYF
TRBV7-2,-,TRBJ1-1,-,TGTGCCAGCAGCCCTGTAGAGGCGGGGAACCCTGAAGCTTTCTTT,CASSPVEAGNPEAFF
TRBV20-1,few,TRBJ2-5,TRBD1,TGCAGTGCGCACAGGGGGGAGACCCAGTACTTC,CSAHRGETQYF
TRBV4-3,few,TRBJ2-5,TRBD2,TGCGCCAGCAGCCAAGCTCTAGCGGGAGAGACCCAGTACTTC,CASSQALAGETQYF
TRBV4-1,-,TRBJ2-7,TRBD1,TGCGCCAGCAGCCAGAGGGACAGGGGTAACAGCGAGCAGTACTTC,CASSQRDRGNSEQYF
TRBV7-2,-,TRBJ1-4,-,TGTGCCAGCAGCTTAAAACCAGCAACTAATGAAAAACTGTTTTTT,CASSLKPATNEKLFF
TRBV7-2,-,TRBJ2-5,TRBD2,TGTGCCAGCAGCCCCTTGACTAGCGTTGAGACCCAGTACTTC,CASSPLTSVETQYF
TRBV14,few,TRBJ2-1,TRBD2,TGTGCCATGCCCCAATGGACTAGCGGGAGCTATGAGCAGTTCTTC,CAMPQWTSGSYEQFF
TRBV29-1,-,TRBJ2-1,-,TGCAGCGTTGATAACGGAGGGTACAATGAGCAGTTCTTC,CSVDNGGYNEQFF
TRBV5-1,-,TRBJ2-7,-,TGCGCCAGCAGCTCCACAGGGTCCTCCTACGAGCAGTACTTC,CASSSTGSSYEQYF
TRBV4-3,-,TRBJ1-2,-,TGCGCCAGCAGCTCAGAGCCGGGAGGGAAGGGGTATGGCTACACCTTC,CASSSEPGGKGYGYTF
TRBV5-6,-,TRBJ2-3,-,TGTGCCAGCAGCTTGGCAGGGACGGGCACAGATACGCAGTATTTT,CASSLAGTGTDTQYF
TRBV10-3,-,TRBJ2-5,-,TGTGCCATCAGTGAGAAGGGGTGGGCGGTCAACTTC,CAISEKGWAVNF
TRBV9,few,TRBJ1-1,-,TGTGCCAGCAGCGTAGAACCGAACATGAACACTGAAGCTTTCTTT,CASSVEPNMNTEAFF
TRBV25-1,-,TRBJ2-5,TRBD2,TGTGCCAGCAGTTCAGCGGGGCAGAACCAAGAGACCCAGTACTTC,CASSSAGQNQETQYF
TRBV4-1,-,TRBJ2-1,TRBD2,TGCGCCAGCAGCCAAGGGGGGGCTAGCGGGGTATACAATGAGCAGTTCTTC,CASSQGGASGVYNEQFF
TRBV29-1,few,TRBJ2-1,-,TGCAGCGTCTCTACAGGGAACGGCTACAATGAGCAGTTCTTC,CSVSTGNGYNEQFF
TRBV5-1,-,TRBJ1-4,-,TGCGCCAGCCGGCGGGACACAGCAACTAATGAAAAACTGTTTTTT,CASRRDTATNEKLFF
TRBV9,-,TRBJ2-5,-,TGTGCCAGCAGCTATACCGGGACCAAACAAGAGACCCAGTACTTC,CASSYTGTKQETQYF
TRBV5-6,-,TRBJ1-2,TRBD1,TGTGCCAGCAGCGGTGGGACAGGGCTATATGGCTACACCTTC,CASSGGTGLYGYTF
TRBV29-1,few,TRBJ2-1,TRBD2,TGCAGCGTTGTGGCGGTAGCGGGGTACAATGAGCAGTTCTTC,CSVVAVAGYNEQFF
TRBV5-4,-,TRBJ2-7,-,TGTGCCAGCAGCTTGCCAGGGGTTAATTCCTACGAGCAGTACTTC,CASSLPGVNSYEQYF
TRBV10-3,-,TRBJ2-7,-,TGTGCCATCAGTGAGTCGGAGGTCAGGAACTACGAGCAGTACTTC,CAISESEVRNYEQYF
TRBV15,-,TRBJ1-2,-,TGTGCCACCAGCAGAGGTCTAGATCGGTTACAGGGTGACTCCTATGGCTACACCTTC,CATSRGLDRLQGDSYGYTF
TRBV7-2,-,TRBJ1-4,TRBD1,TGTGCCAGCAGCCCCAATGCGGGACAGGGAGGGAAACTGTTTTTT,CASSPNAGQGGKLFF
TRBV9,few,TRBJ1-1,TRBD1,TGTGCCAGCAGCGGACAGGGGACACTTGAAGCTTTCTTT,CASSGQGTLEAFF
TRBV28,few,TRBJ1-4,-,TGTGCCAGCAGGGGGACGAGTGAAAAACTGTTTTTT,CASRGTSEKLFF
TRBV7-3,-,TRBJ2-1,-,TGTGCCAGCAGCCCCCAAACTGGCAGTACCAATGAGCAGTTCTTC,CASSPQTGSTNEQFF
TRBV23-1,-,TRBJ2-7,TRBD1,TGCGCCAGCAGCCGGAAAAAGGACAGGTTCACCTACGAGCAGTACTTC,CASSRKKDRFTYEQYF
TRBV5-6,-,TRBJ1-2,-,TGTGCCAGCAGCCGGGACGGGGACTATGGCTACACCTTC,CASSRDGDYGYTF
TRBV7-3,few,TRBJ2-3,TRBD2,TGTGCCAGCAGCTTAAGGTCTCCGAGCGGGGGTACGCAGTATTTT,CASSLRSPSGGTQYF
TRBV4-3,-,TRBJ1-2,-,TGCGCCAGCAGCCATATCAGGAAGCAGGGTAGAGATGGCTACACCTTC,CASSHIRKQGRDGYTF
TRBV5-1,-,TRBJ1-2,-,TGCGCCAGCAGCCCCGGACGGACTAACTATGGCTACACCTTC,CASSPGRTNYGYTF
TRBV29-1,few,TRBJ2-7,TRBD2,TGCAGCGTGGCTACTAGCGGGAGGGCCTACGAGCAGTACTTC,CSVATSGRAYEQYF
TRBV6-5,-,TRBJ2-5,TRBD2,TGTGCCAGCAGTTCCCCAGGGGTAGCGGGAAAAGAGACCCAGTACTTC,CASSSPGVAGKETQYF
TRBV6-6,-,TRBJ1-2,-,TGTGCCAGCAGTTACGACCCCAGAAACTATGGCTACACCTTC,CASSYDPRNYGYTF
TRBV4-3,-,TRBJ1-4,-,TGCGCCAGCAGCCGAAGAAGTACAGGGAGTAATGAAAAACTGTTTTTT,CASSRRSTGSNEKLFF
TRBV18,-,TRBJ2-3,TRBD2,TGTGCCAGCTCACCAAGGACTAGCGAGAGCACAGATACGCAGTATTTT,CASSPRTSESTDTQYF
TRBV29-1,-,TRBJ1-1,-,TGCAGCGTGGTCCGGGCGCCCTACACTGAAGCTTTCTTT,CSVVRAPYTEAFF
TRBV23-1,-,TRBJ2-7,TRBD1,TGCGCCAGCAGTACTACTCCCGGGACAGGGAATCACGAGCAGTACTTC,CASSTTPGTGNHEQYF
TRBV29-1,-,TRBJ2-1,TRBD2,TGCAGCGTTCAGGGTCTAGCGGGAGTAGTAGAGCAGTTCTTC,CSVQGLAGVVEQFF
TRBV30,-,TRBJ1-5,TRBD1,TGTGCCTCCGACAGGGACCCGGGGCAGCCCCAGCATTTT,CASDRDPGQPQHF
TRBV2,-,TRBJ2-3,-,TGTGCCAGCAGTTCAACAGTGACAGATACGCAGTATTTT,CASSSTVTDTQYF